Listed here is a single T cell receptor beta chain. Its antigen is undetermined. Per germline, CDR1 SGHRS and CDR2 YFSETQ. The CDR3 sequence is 15 residues long. V was trimmed by 2 bases and J by 3 bases, leaving 12 bases between them. TCRdb reprocessed the reads with MiXCR, giving one entry per CDR3 protein. This table has about 770,000 distinct CDR3 sequences, under 35% appearing once. This record comes from a study of T cell repertoires in cytomegalovirus infection. Across the study: Recently identified HLA-C-restricted CMV epitopes and well-studied HLA-B-restricted CMV epitopes were used by the study. The public TCR beta signatures pointed to both CMV infection and matching HLA type. Study-wide findings and caveats: The response measured ex vivo was dominated by TCR beta clonotypes (HLA-C-restricted and CMV-specific).

This sequence joins TRBV5-1 and TRBJ1-5; weak D call: TRBD1 (5 bases). This clonotype was obtained from a human donor in good health (CMV status not recorded). Some clones in this sample may be carry-over from other donors' samples. This material consisted of cultured CD8+ T cells from PBMCs, taken from culture after CMV antigen stimulation. The CDR3 nucleotides read TGCGCCAGCAGCTTACGGGGCTTGATCAATCAGCCCCAGCATTTT. As protein: CASSLRGLINQPQHF.